This TCR beta chain was profiled in a study of cytomegalovirus exposure and HLA in healthy donors. General study points: Later, an analysis showed that TCR beta chains associated with HLA were more clonally expanded than others that were equally common.

In germline, CDR1 is LNHDA, CDR2 SQIVND (reference sequence). V lost 5 bases, J lost 6 bases, and 7 bases stayed unmatched. There are 14 residues in the CDR3. Both 60 Vbeta primers and 13 Jbeta primers went into the PCR. The assay was immunoSEQ multiplex PCR, and TCRdb's table has in-frame clones only and misses some. The sample has about 130,000 clones. Concerning this clone itself: Its antigen remains unknown.

The specimen was PBMCs. V gene TRBV19 combines with J gene TRBJ2-1, with 7 bases lining up with TRBD1. This sequence was found in a young man in good health and CMV-seronegative. In nucleotides, the CDR3 is TGTGCCAGTAGTCTGACAGGGTGGGGCAATGAGCAGTTCTTC. This codes for CASSLTGWGNEQFF.